Described below is a single TCR beta chain sequence and its context. The source of the sample is a study of cytomegalovirus exposure and HLA in healthy donors. Sequencing used immunoSEQ multiplex PCR; TCRdb keeps in-frame clones, though not all of them. The sample records approximately 150,000 clones, about 90% being singletons. Separate from the 666-subject first cohort, the roughly 130-subject validation cohort was the one that the donors belonged to. The CDR3 has 19 residues. Looked up from germline, CDR1 is MDHEN and CDR2 is SYDVKM. Unmatched junction bases numbered 16, after V lost 3 bases and J lost 3 bases.

The chain couples TRBV28 to TRBJ2-5; 10 bases fit TRBD2. Sequenced input: PBMCs. The receptor comes from a woman aged 18-29 years in good health and CMV-seropositive. The CDR3 region has the DNA TGTGCCAGCAGTTTTGGTATGGGTGGGGTAGGACTAGCGGAAGAGACCCAGTACTTC. The encoded protein is CASSFGMGGVGLAEETQYF.